The rows below give T cell receptor beta chains drawn from one sample of a study of human T cells and chemical hapten exposure. TCRdb ran MiXCR on the RACE reads and lists one entry per CDR3 protein. The sample shows about 300,000 distinct CDR3 sequences, about 5.4% of them seen only once. The sequenced sample was whole blood, obtained in connection with sensitization to the hapten diphenylcyclopropenone (DPC). The receptors derive from a woman aged 18-30 years with alopecia areata. Some clones in this sample may be carry-over from other donors' samples. CDR3s include the opening cysteine and the closing phenylalanine or tryptophan. A D gene is named only where the DNA matches it firmly. A clone size is listed for some rows: how often the clone was seen (once, few, many), or a class if it is expanded.

D,size,J,V,DNA,CDR3
TRBD1,few,TRBJ1-5,TRBV6-2/TRBV6-3,TGTGCCAGCAGTTTGCCCCCTCGAACAGGGGTCCAGAATCAGCCCCAGCATTTT,CASSLPPRTGVQNQPQHF
TRBD1,few,TRBJ1-3,TRBV20-1,TGCAGTGCCGGCCGGGACAGGGGAAACACCATATATTTT,CSAGRDRGNTIYF
-,-,TRBJ1-2,TRBV6-6,TGTGCCAGCAGTCAACAGGGATCCCACTATGGCTACACCTTC,CASSQQGSHYGYTF
TRBD2,few,TRBJ2-1,TRBV3-1,TGTGCCAGCAGCCAAGGGATGGCGACTAGCTTTACCTACAATGAGCAGTTCTTC,CASSQGMATSFTYNEQFF
-,-,TRBJ1-2,TRBV20-1,TGCAGTGCTAGGGAGTCGAGGCTTGGAGGCTACACCTTC,CSARESRLGGYTF
TRBD2,-,TRBJ2-1,TRBV4-2,TGTGCCAGCAGCCAAGGGACTAGCGGGGGGGCAGGGTGGAATGAGCAGTTCTTC,CASSQGTSGGAGWNEQFF
-,many,TRBJ1-2,TRBV10-3,TGTGCCATCACTAGCGATCTTAACTATGGCTACACCTTC,CAITSDLNYGYTF
TRBD1,-,TRBJ1-2,TRBV18,TGTGCCAGCTCACCCACGGGACAGGGGAGCTATGGCTACACCTTC,CASSPTGQGSYGYTF
-,few,TRBJ2-5,TRBV29-1,TGCAGCGTTGCGGGTTCCCAGGGCCAAGAGACCCAGTACTTC,CSVAGSQGQETQYF
-,many,TRBJ2-5,TRBV28,TGTGCCAGCAGTTGGGGGGGACAGGAGTTGGAGACCCAGTACTTC,CASSWGGQELETQYF
TRBD1,many,TRBJ1-1,TRBV18,TGTGCCAGCTCACCTTTCGGACAGGAACATGATGAAGCTTTCTTT,CASSPFGQEHDEAFF
-,many,TRBJ1-1,TRBV6-7,TGTGCCAGCAGTGAACTACGTCTAGACACTGAAGCTTTCTTT,CASSELRLDTEAFF
-,many,TRBJ1-1,TRBV29-1,TGCAGCGTGGTCCCCAGGTCGAACACTGAAGCTTTCTTT,CSVVPRSNTEAFF
-,-,TRBJ1-1,TRBV5-6,TGTGCCAGCAGCTTTTACGGTAGGGATCCGAACACTGAAGCTTTCTTT,CASSFYGRDPNTEAFF
-,-,TRBJ1-5,TRBV28,TGTGCCAGCAGTTTATATGGGGGAACCCGAATCAATCAGCCCCAGCATTTT,CASSLYGGTRINQPQHF
-,many,TRBJ1-5,TRBV29-1,TGCAGCGTGGGACACAGAGTCAATCAGCCCCAGCATTTT,CSVGHRVNQPQHF
-,few,TRBJ2-3,TRBV7-8,TGTGCCAGCAGATGGGGGACAAAAAGGGATACGCAGTATTTT,CASRWGTKRDTQYF
-,many,TRBJ2-5,TRBV20-1,TGCAGTGCTAGAACCCCCAAAGAGACCCAGTACTTC,CSARTPKETQYF
-,few,TRBJ1-4,TRBV27,TGTGCCAGCAGTTTAATGGGGGGGCTCTATGAAAAACTGTTTTTT,CASSLMGGLYEKLFF
-,-,TRBJ1-2,TRBV4-1,TGCGCCAGCAGCCACCCCACCGGGGTTGAAAGCTACACCTTC,CASSHPTGVESYTF
TRBD1,-,TRBJ1-2,TRBV29-1,TGCAGCGTTGACAGGGGGACAAACTATGGCTACACCTTC,CSVDRGTNYGYTF
-,-,TRBJ2-7,TRBV12-3/TRBV12-4,TGTGCCAGCAGACTAGATAACTCCTACGAGCAGTACTTC,CASRLDNSYEQYF
-,few,TRBJ1-2,TRBV3-1,TGTGCCAGCCGTCCGGGGGGTACACTAACCTATGGCTACACCTTC,CASRPGGTLTYGYTF
-,many,TRBJ1-1,TRBV6-6,TGTGCCAGCAGTTACAAGGAGAACACTGAAGCTTTCTTT,CASSYKENTEAFF
-,few,TRBJ2-3,TRBV27,TGTGCCAGCAGTCCGACAGGAGGCGTCACAGATACGCAGTATTTT,CASSPTGGVTDTQYF
TRBD2,many,TRBJ2-7,TRBV12-5,TGTGCTAGTGGTTCCCCGGGGGGGAGGCAGTACTTC,CASGSPGGRQYF
-,-,TRBJ2-7,TRBV15,TGTGCCACCAGCAGAGACGGGCTGAGGGACTACGAGCAGTACTTC,CATSRDGLRDYEQYF
TRBD2,-,TRBJ2-7,TRBV25-1,TGTGCCAGCAGTCCGTGGGCGGGGGGAGAGCAGTACTTC,CASSPWAGGEQYF
TRBD1,-,TRBJ1-6,TRBV16,TGTGCCAGCAGTGGGGACAGCCGAGTCCGTACCCTCCACTTT,CASSGDSRVRTLHF
-,few,TRBJ2-5,TRBV5-1,TGCGCCAGCAGCTTGGACCTACGAGGGGCCGGGGAGACCCAGTACTTC,CASSLDLRGAGETQYF
-,many,TRBJ2-6,TRBV28,TGTGCCAGCAGCAAGGACAGTTCTGGGGCCAACGTCCTGACTTTC,CASSKDSSGANVLTF
-,-,TRBJ1-3,TRBV28,TGTGCCAGCACCGTCCAGAGGGACTCTGGAAACACCATATATTTT,CASTVQRDSGNTIYF
-,many,TRBJ1-1,TRBV7-9,TGTGCCAGCAGCTTGCCCAACAGGGATCCAACTGAAGCTTTCTTT,CASSLPNRDPTEAFF
-,-,TRBJ2-2,TRBV6-1,TGTGCCAGCTACGAGCCCGGCTACACCGGGGAGCTGTTTTTT,CASYEPGYTGELFF
TRBD1,many,TRBJ2-3,TRBV28,TGTGCCAGCAGTTTGTCCAATATGAAGGGACAGACCACAGATACGCAGTATTTT,CASSLSNMKGQTTDTQYF
-,many,TRBJ1-2,TRBV5-1,TGCGCCAGCAGCTTGGTAGATGGCTGGGGAACTAACTATGGCTACACCTTC,CASSLVDGWGTNYGYTF
-,-,TRBJ2-3,TRBV7-3,TGTGCCAGCAGCTTAACATCGGGAGATACGCAGTATTTT,CASSLTSGDTQYF
TRBD1,few,TRBJ2-5,TRBV3-1,TGTGCCAGCAGCCTAAGACAGGGGATACAAGAGACCCAGTACTTC,CASSLRQGIQETQYF
TRBD1,few,TRBJ2-1,TRBV6-5,TGTGCCAGCAGTTACAGACAGGGCTATGAGCAGTTCTTC,CASSYRQGYEQFF
-,-,TRBJ1-2,TRBV29-1,TGCAGCACGAGACACCCATATGGCTACACCTTC,CSTRHPYGYTF
TRBD1,many,TRBJ1-2,TRBV29-1,TGCAGCGCAGGGACAGATTATGGCTACACCTTC,CSAGTDYGYTF
TRBD1,many,TRBJ1-2,TRBV6-6,TGTGCCAGCAGATCTACAGGGGCTGTTAACTATGGCTACACCTTC,CASRSTGAVNYGYTF
-,many,TRBJ1-1,TRBV6-1,TGTGCCAGCAGTGCCTGGACGAACACTGAAGCTTTCTTT,CASSAWTNTEAFF
TRBD2,many,TRBJ2-5,TRBV6-6,TGTGCCAGCAGTTACGGGACTACCGGGGGGGAGACCCAGTACTTC,CASSYGTTGGETQYF
-,many,TRBJ2-3,TRBV10-3,TGTGCCACTAACGACTTGACTAGCACAGATACGCAGTATTTT,CATNDLTSTDTQYF
-,few,TRBJ2-7,TRBV5-1,TGCGCCAGCAGCTGGGATCGGGGAAGCGAGCAGTACTTC,CASSWDRGSEQYF
-,-,TRBJ2-7,TRBV29-1,TGCAGCGCCTCGCAGGGTCCTCCGGACGAGCAGTACTTC,CSASQGPPDEQYF
-,few,TRBJ2-3,TRBV12-3/TRBV12-4,TGTGCCAGCAGTTTTTGGCAGGGGAGGACAGATACGCAGTATTTT,CASSFWQGRTDTQYF
-,-,TRBJ2-3,TRBV15,TGTGCCACCAGCAGAGGGGTTTCTGCAGATACGCAGTATTTT,CATSRGVSADTQYF